Each of the 27 T cell receptor beta chains below was sequenced from the same sample in a study of OX40 agonist ivuxolimab in advanced cancers. Profiling relied on immunoSEQ multiplex PCR, and the TCRdb table lists in-frame clones only, not all of them. The table shows nearly 70,000 clones, with around 83% occurring only once. This sample comprised CD4+ or CD8+ T cells sorted from blood, obtained in a trial of the OX40 agonist ivuxolimab. The receptor set was obtained from an adult with an advanced solid tumor such as melanoma, head and neck, liver or kidney cancer.

The CDR3 loop reads CASSPGPLSYGYTF. The CDR3 DNA reads as TGCGCCAGCAGCCCAGGACCGCTTTCCTATGGCTACACCTTC. This chain uses TRBV4-1 with TRBJ1-2; D gene unclear. The germline V gene encodes CDR1 MGHRA and CDR2 YSYEKL. V lost 4 bases, J lost 4 bases, and 13 bases lay in between. CDR3 length equals 14 residues.

The chain uses TRBV19 and TRBJ2-3; D is undetermined. Germline V gene lookup returns CDR1 LNHDA and CDR2 SQIVND (reference sequence). The ends were cut back, 3 bases at V and 3 bases at J, with 7 bases in the middle. The CDR3 spans 13 residues. CDR3 bases: TGTGCCAGTAGTATGGCACAGACAGATACGCAGTATTTT. It specifies CASSMAQTDTQYF.

This chain connects TRBV6-4 to TRBJ2-3; 13 bases align to TRBD2. The CDR3 runs 15 residues. V gave up 6 bases and J gave up 5 bases; unmatched junction bases: 5. In germline, CDR1 is MRHNA, CDR2 SNTAGT. CDR3 DNA: TGTGCCAGCAGCGTACTAGCGGGGGGGCAAGATACGCAGTATTTT. It encodes CASSVLAGGQDTQYF.

V gene TRBV9 combines with J gene TRBJ2-3; D possibly corresponds to TRBD1 (5 bases). Germline-derived CDR1 and CDR2 are SGDLS and YYNGEE. Trimming removed 0 bases at V and 6 bases at J, with 11 bases between. This CDR3 has 14 residues. CDR3 loop: CASSVAGARDTQYF. The DNA of the CDR3 is TGTGCCAGCAGCGTAGCTGGGGCGCGGGATACGCAGTATTTT.

This clone has just a few counts. The chain combines TRBV5-4 with TRBJ2-3; 7 bases match TRBD2. The trim removed 0 bases at V and 1 base at J, leaving 5 bases unmatched. The length of the CDR3 is 16 residues. The V gene's germline CDR1 is SGHNT and CDR2 YYREEE (reference sequence). CDR3 region: CASSLEVAGGTDTQYF. CDR3 DNA: TGTGCCAGCAGCTTGGAGGTAGCGGGCGGCACAGATACGCAGTATTTT.

The chain combines TRBV7-2 with TRBJ2-7, with D possibly being TRBD1 or TRBD2 (5 bases each). CDR1 is SGHTA and CDR2 is FQGNSA in the germline V gene. The V end lost 4 bases, the J end lost 3 bases, and 19 bases lay between the germline ends. The CDR3 loop spans 16 amino acids. The CDR3 here is CASSSSRKGDRYEQYF. The DNA for the CDR3 is TGTGCCAGCAGCTCTTCCCGAAAAGGGGACCGCTACGAGCAGTACTTC.

This chain connects TRBV20-1 to TRBJ1-1; D remains unclear. Germline V gene sequence: CDR1 DFQATT, CDR2 SNEGSKA (reference sequence). Trimming cost V 3 bases and J 5 bases, with 7 bases left between them. The CDR3 totals 11 residues. The CDR3 sequence is CSARWETEAFF. The CDR3 nucleotides are TGCAGTGCTAGGTGGGAGACTGAAGCTTTCTTT.

The V gene is TRBV6-1, the J gene TRBJ2-7, with 7 bases matching TRBD2. The CDR3 covers 14 residues. Trimming removed 6 bases from V and 0 bases from J; junction bases left unmatched: 5. Germline V gene lookup returns CDR1 MNHNS and CDR2 SASEGT. The CDR3: CASRRLAASYEQYF. In nucleotides, the CDR3 is TGTGCCAGCAGGCGACTAGCAGCCTCCTACGAGCAGTACTTC.

This chain uses TRBV6-5 with TRBJ1-4; D is possibly TRBD1 (5 bases). Trimming cost V 8 bases and J 7 bases, with 17 bases left between them. CDR1 is MNHEY, CDR2 SVGAGI, per germline. CDR3 length: 14 amino acids. CDR3 sequence reads: CASGLEGRSEKLFF. The CDR3 nucleotides read TGTGCCAGCGGGCTTGAGGGGCGGAGTGAAAAACTGTTTTTT.

The chain couples TRBV27 to TRBJ2-5; D gene ambiguous. The J call may be mistaken, given a closer DNA end match to TRBJ2-7. This CDR3 is 14 amino acids long. Germline V lookup: CDR1 MNHEY, CDR2 SMNVEV (reference sequence). In nucleotides, the CDR3 is TGTGCCAGCAGACTTACGACTGTCTCCTACGAGCAGTACTTC. This codes for CASRLTTVSYEQYF.

Points on this clone: The sample contains more than one DNA sequence encoding this CDR3. The CDR3 here is CASSPGGGNTDTQYF. The CDR3 bases are TGTGCCAGCAGCCCGGGAGGAGGTAACACAGATACGCAGTATTTT. The chain is built from TRBV11-3 and TRBJ2-3, with 7 bases identical to TRBD2. V shed 5 bases and J 2 bases; nucleotides not matched to a gene: 7. The CDR3 length is 15 residues. Germline lookup yields CDR1 SGHNT and CDR2 YENEEA.

The V call is TRBV27, the J call TRBJ2-6, with 7 bases identical to TRBD1. The V gene end was trimmed by 6 bases and the J gene end by 0 bases; junction bases not matched to a gene: 5. CDR1 is MNHEY and CDR2 is SMNVEV in the germline V gene (reference sequence). The CDR3 sequence is 16 residues long. CDR3 region: CASRRDSSSGANVLTF. For the CDR3, the DNA is TGTGCCAGCAGACGGGACAGTAGCTCTGGGGCCAACGTCCTGACTTTC.

The chain links TRBV5-4 to TRBJ2-3; the D is unclear. Germline V gives CDR1 SGHNT, CDR2 YYREEE (reference sequence). The CDR3 covers 14 residues. V lost 2 bases and J 1 base, leaving 8 bases between the germline ends. CDR3 sequence (DNA): TGTGCCAGCAGCTTAGCGAGCGGCACAGATACGCAGTATTTT. Translated: CASSLASGTDTQYF.

This clone was counted once. This chain uses TRBV5-8 with TRBJ2-1; TRBD1 aligns across 10 bases. Germline trimming cut 3 bases from V and 8 bases from J; bases unmatched to any gene: 8. Germline V gene sequence: CDR1 SGHTS, CDR2 YDEGEE. CDR3 length: 15 amino acids. The CDR3 nucleotides are TGTGCCAGCAGCTCCGGGACAGGGGCGCGGGATGAGCAGTTCTTC. Translating it yields CASSSGTGARDEQFF.

V gene TRBV7-9 combines with J gene TRBJ1-6; D is uncertain. CDR3 length: 13 amino acids. From germline, CDR1 is SEHNR and CDR2 FQNEAQ (reference sequence). Trimming took 5 bases from V and 6 from J, leaving 8 bases between them. The CDR3 DNA reads as TGTGCCAGCAGCGGCGGGAGTAATTCACCCCTCCACTTT. Translation gives CASSGGSNSPLHF. Variable domain in full (rest from reference TRBV7-9 and TRBJ1-6): DTGVSQNPRHKITKRGQNVTFRCDPISEHNRLYWYRQTLGQGPEFLTYFQNEAQLEKSRLLSDRFSAERPKGSFSTLEIQRTEQGDSAMYLCASSGGSNSPLHFGNGTRLTVT.

The rearrangement joins TRBV5-1 to TRBJ2-6; 11 bases agree with TRBD1. The J segment lost 4 bases and the V segment lost 3 bases, leaving 3 bases of the junction unmatched. The CDR3 is 16 amino acids. CDR1 is SGHRS and CDR2 is YFSETQ in the germline V gene. The CDR3: CASSSGQGAGANVLTF. CDR3 DNA: TGCGCCAGCAGCTCAGGACAGGGGGCAGGGGCCAACGTCCTGACTTTC.

This clone was observed a single time. The chain joins TRBV27 to TRBJ1-2; 7 bases line up with TRBD1. CDR3 size: 13 residues. J lost 9 bases, V lost 5 bases, and 9 bases had no gene match. The germline V gene encodes CDR1 MNHEY and CDR2 SMNVEV (reference sequence). This chain's CDR3 is CASSQTGEGSYTF. The CDR3 nucleotides read TGTGCCAGCAGTCAAACAGGGGAGGGAAGCTACACCTTC.

In its sample, this clone was seen a few times. V gene TRBV5-1 combines with J gene TRBJ2-1, with TRBD2 identical over 11 bases. The germline CDR1 and CDR2 sequences are SGHRS and YFSETQ. The CDR3 is 15 residues long. Losses at the gene ends were 7 bases for V and 9 bases for J; bases not matched to a gene: 12. This CDR3 reads CASGRLAGPLVEQFF. CDR3 nucleotides: TGCGCCAGCGGGAGACTAGCGGGGCCCCTCGTTGAGCAGTTCTTC. The full variable domain, completed using reference TRBV5-1 and TRBJ2-1, is KAGVTQTPRYLIKTRGQQVTLSCSPISGHRSVSWYQQTPGQGLQFLFEYFSETQRNKGNFPGRFSGRQFSNSRSEMNVSTLELGDSALYLCASGRLAGPLVEQFFGPGTRLTVL.

The chain links TRBV20-1 to TRBJ2-2; D call uncertain. The CDR3 is 11 amino acids. Germline-derived CDR1 and CDR2 are DFQATT and SNEGSKA (reference sequence). The V end lost 2 bases, the J end lost 8 bases, and 6 bases lay between the germline ends. The CDR3 DNA follows: TGCAGTGCTAGACAACGGGGGGAGCTGTTTTTT. Translating gives CSARQRGELFF.

This clone was counted a single time. The chain couples TRBV7-2 to TRBJ2-5; 7 bases map to TRBD2. CDR3 length: 15 residues. Germline CDR1 and CDR2: SGHTA and FQGNSA. The V and J ends lost 1 base and 4 bases, in that order; junction bases with no gene match: 6. The CDR3 loop reads CASSLGAGFGETQYF. The DNA for the CDR3 is TGTGCCAGCAGCTTAGGAGCGGGGTTTGGAGAGACCCAGTACTTC.

The rearrangement joins TRBV2 to TRBJ1-2; no reliable D call. The CDR3 length is 14 residues. Germline CDR1 and CDR2: SNHLY and FYNNEI. The V gene lost 3 bases and the J gene lost 7 bases, with 15 bases spanning the gap. The DNA of the CDR3 is TGTGCCAGCAGTGATGGGCGGACCCTAGGTGGCTACACCTTC. It encodes CASSDGRTLGGYTF.

The chain carries TRBV7-9 and TRBJ1-4, with D perhaps matching TRBD1 (5 bases). The germline V gene encodes CDR1 SEHNR and CDR2 FQNEAQ (reference sequence). CDR3 length: 16 amino acids. Deletions cut 1 base from V and 0 bases from J, with 9 bases between. The CDR3 region has the DNA TGTGCCAGCAGCTTAGAGACAGCTGCAACTAATGAAAAACTGTTTTTT. Translation: CASSLETAATNEKLFF.

This rearrangement joins TRBV5-1 to TRBJ1-1, with D possibly TRBD1 on 5 matching bases. V gave up 0 bases and J gave up 1 base, with 10 bases separating them. The V gene's germline CDR1 is SGHRS and CDR2 YFSETQ. The CDR3 extends over 15 amino acids. CDR3 region: CASSLVSGPNTEAFF. In DNA, the CDR3 is TGCGCCAGCAGCTTGGTGTCAGGGCCGAACACTGAAGCTTTCTTT.

The CDR3 nucleotides read TGCGCCAGCAGCTTGGCCCGAGTAAGGGGGTCTTTGACTAGCGGGGTTATGGATGAGCAGTTCTTC. Encoded protein: CASSLARVRGSLTSGVMDEQFF. The V gene is TRBV5-1, the J gene TRBJ2-1; 11 bases are shared with TRBD2. The germline gives CDR1 SGHRS, CDR2 YFSETQ. V lost 0 bases to trimming and J lost 8 bases; unmatched junction nucleotides: 25. CDR3 size: 22 residues.

The chain joins TRBV5-4 to TRBJ2-7, with TRBD2 matching over 7 bases. CDR1 is SGHNT, CDR2 YYREEE, per germline (reference sequence). The CDR3 loop spans 16 amino acids. The junction had 6 bases not matched to a gene; V was cut back by 0 bases and J by 0 bases. The CDR3 bases are TGTGCCAGCAGCTTGGAGGGAGGACTAGGCTCCTACGAGCAGTACTTC. Amino acids: CASSLEGGLGSYEQYF. The whole variable domain, remainder taken from reference TRBV5-4 and TRBJ2-7, is ETGVTQSPTHLIKTRGQQVTLRCSSQSGHNTVSWYQQALGQGPQFIFQYYREEENGRGNFPPRFSGLQFPNYSSELNVNALELDDSALYLCASSLEGGLGSYEQYFGPGTRLTVT.

The chain carries TRBV5-1 and TRBJ1-4; D ambiguous. The germline V gene encodes CDR1 SGHRS and CDR2 YFSETQ. V was cut by 2 bases and J by 5 bases, with 10 bases left in between. The CDR3 covers 14 residues. The CDR3 loop is CASSLWSENEKLFF. The CDR3 DNA is TGCGCCAGCAGCTTATGGAGCGAGAATGAAAAACTGTTTTTT.

The CDR3 region is CASSPVGVSYEQYF. In DNA, the CDR3 is TGCGCCAGCAGCCCGGTGGGGGTCTCCTACGAGCAGTACTTC. The chain joins TRBV5-1 to TRBJ2-7; either TRBD1 or TRBD2 may supply D (5 bases each). CDR3 length: 14 amino acids. Germline V lookup: CDR1 SGHRS, CDR2 YFSETQ. The V gene lost 4 bases and the J gene lost 0 bases, with 11 bases spanning the gap.